This is a list of T cell receptor beta chains from one sample in a study of long-term antiretroviral therapy in people with HIV. Clones were sequenced by immunoSEQ multiplex PCR, and TCRdb holds only the in-frame ones, with some missing. The sample has 25,000 to 35,000 clones; around nine tenths are singletons. Sequenced here: unsorted PBMCs, sampled 0.5 years after starting antiretroviral therapy. These receptor sequences come from a woman aged 18-29 years with HIV. Both conserved end residues are part of each CDR3. Each record gives: clone size, CDR3 length, J gene, D gene, V gene, CDR3 protein, CDR3 DNA. D genes are given only for firm matches. The size entry is marked missing in some rows and otherwise reads once, few, many or a size class.

clone size: NA; CDR3 length: 10; J gene: TRBJ2-5; D gene: NA; V gene: TRBV28; CDR3 protein: CASSLSYQYF; CDR3 DNA: TGTGCCAGCAGTTTATCATACCAGTACTTC
clone size: once; CDR3 length: 19; J gene: TRBJ1-2; D gene: NA; V gene: TRBV7-9; CDR3 protein: CASSSTSTEHRGAHYGYTF; CDR3 DNA: TGTGCCAGCAGCTCAACATCCACCGAACACAGAGGAGCTCACTATGGCTACACCTTC
clone size: NA; CDR3 length: 13; J gene: TRBJ1-2; D gene: NA; V gene: TRBV28; CDR3 protein: CATPGAGAGGYTF; CDR3 DNA: TGTGCGACCCCCGGGGCAGGGGCGGGGGGCTACACCTTC
clone size: NA; CDR3 length: 16; J gene: TRBJ1-1; D gene: NA; V gene: TRBV14; CDR3 protein: CASSQEGGYLNTEAFF; CDR3 DNA: TGTGCCAGCAGCCAAGAGGGGGGCTATTTGAACACTGAAGCTTTCTTT
clone size: NA; CDR3 length: 13; J gene: TRBJ1-1; D gene: NA; V gene: TRBV6-5; CDR3 protein: CASSRGREGKAFF; CDR3 DNA: TGTGCCAGCAGTAGGGGCAGGGAAGGGAAAGCTTTCTTT
clone size: medium-sized; CDR3 length: 11; J gene: TRBJ2-7; D gene: NA; V gene: TRBV28; CDR3 protein: CASLQGYEQYF; CDR3 DNA: TGTGCCAGCCTCCAGGGGTACGAGCAGTACTTC
clone size: NA; CDR3 length: 13; J gene: TRBJ1-5; D gene: NA; V gene: TRBV4-3; CDR3 protein: CASSQERLGPQHF; CDR3 DNA: TGCGCCAGCAGCCAAGAACGGTTGGGTCCCCAGCATTTT
clone size: few; CDR3 length: 19; J gene: TRBJ2-2; D gene: NA; V gene: TRBV21-1; CDR3 protein: CASSKGGQRDRIRPGELFF; CDR3 DNA: TGTGCCAGCAGCAAAGGGGGACAGCGGGATCGAATTCGACCCGGGGAGCTGTTTTTT
clone size: NA; CDR3 length: 17; J gene: TRBJ2-3; D gene: TRBD2; V gene: TRBV10-3; CDR3 protein: CAISESGLAEPTDTQYF; CDR3 DNA: TGTGCCATCAGTGAGTCGGGACTAGCGGAACCCACAGATACGCAGTATTTT
clone size: once; CDR3 length: 14; J gene: TRBJ2-2; D gene: TRBD2; V gene: TRBV19; CDR3 protein: CASGSGSKAGELFF; CDR3 DNA: TGTGCCAGCGGTAGCGGGAGCAAGGCCGGGGAGCTGTTTTTT
clone size: NA; CDR3 length: 18; J gene: TRBJ1-4; D gene: TRBD1; V gene: TRBV18; CDR3 protein: CASSPFPGRGPTNEKLFF; CDR3 DNA: TGTGCCAGCTCACCCTTCCCGGGGAGGGGGCCAACTAATGAAAAACTGTTTTTT
clone size: medium-sized; CDR3 length: 13; J gene: TRBJ2-7; D gene: NA; V gene: TRBV5-8; CDR3 protein: CASSLAGSYEQYF; CDR3 DNA: TGTGCCAGCAGCTTGGCCGGCTCCTACGAGCAGTACTTC
clone size: NA; CDR3 length: 14; J gene: TRBJ2-7; D gene: TRBD2; V gene: TRBV5-3; CDR3 protein: CARSFPGGQYEQYF; CDR3 DNA: TGTGCCAGAAGCTTCCCGGGAGGTCAATACGAGCAGTACTTC
clone size: NA; CDR3 length: 14; J gene: TRBJ2-1; D gene: NA; V gene: TRBV4-3; CDR3 protein: CASSRCPLREDGFF; CDR3 DNA: TGCGCCAGCAGCCGGTGTCCGTTGAGGGAGGACGGGTTCTTC
clone size: NA; CDR3 length: 16; J gene: TRBJ2-5; D gene: NA; V gene: TRBV9; CDR3 protein: CASSVEGGRSRETQYF; CDR3 DNA: TGTGCCAGCAGCGTAGAGGGGGGGAGAAGTCGCGAGACCCAGTACTTC
clone size: once; CDR3 length: 17; J gene: TRBJ1-4; D gene: NA; V gene: TRBV4-3; CDR3 protein: CASSPSRRATTNEKLFF; CDR3 DNA: TGCGCCAGCAGCCCTTCGCGCAGGGCAACAACTAATGAAAAACTGTTTTTT
clone size: NA; CDR3 length: 15; J gene: TRBJ2-3; D gene: TRBD2; V gene: TRBV2; CDR3 protein: CASSPDAGGTDTQYF; CDR3 DNA: TGTGCCAGCAGTCCCGACGCGGGAGGCACAGATACGCAGTATTTT
clone size: once; CDR3 length: 11; J gene: TRBJ1-4; D gene: NA; V gene: TRBV28; CDR3 protein: CASRSNEKLFF; CDR3 DNA: TGTGCCAGCAGGTCTAATGAAAAACTGTTTTTT
clone size: NA; CDR3 length: 16; J gene: TRBJ2-7; D gene: NA; V gene: TRBV7-6; CDR3 protein: CASSLTGGIHSYEQYF; CDR3 DNA: TGTGCCAGCAGCTTAACCGGGGGCATACACTCCTACGAGCAGTACTTC
clone size: NA; CDR3 length: 11; J gene: TRBJ1-2; D gene: NA; V gene: TRBV6-1; CDR3 protein: CAIGILYGYTF; CDR3 DNA: TGTGCCATCGGGATCTTATATGGCTACACCTTC
clone size: NA; CDR3 length: 18; J gene: TRBJ2-3; D gene: TRBD2; V gene: TRBV4-3; CDR3 protein: CASSQKGLAGGPTDTQYF; CDR3 DNA: TGCGCCAGCAGCCAAAAGGGACTAGCGGGAGGGCCGACAGATACGCAGTATTTT
clone size: NA; CDR3 length: 17; J gene: TRBJ2-7; D gene: NA; V gene: TRBV7-2; CDR3 protein: CASSFRQRRGINYEQYF; CDR3 DNA: TGTGCCAGCAGCTTTCGTCAACGTCGCGGGATTAACTACGAGCAGTACTTC
clone size: NA; CDR3 length: 13; J gene: TRBJ1-2; D gene: NA; V gene: TRBV28; CDR3 protein: CASGGKATYGYTF; CDR3 DNA: TGTGCCAGCGGGGGGAAGGCAACCTATGGCTACACCTTC
clone size: NA; CDR3 length: 15; J gene: TRBJ2-1; D gene: TRBD2; V gene: TRBV27; CDR3 protein: CASSLRGLADNEQFF; CDR3 DNA: TGTGCCAGCAGCCTAAGAGGACTAGCGGACAATGAGCAGTTCTTC
clone size: NA; CDR3 length: 15; J gene: TRBJ1-5; D gene: TRBD1; V gene: TRBV28; CDR3 protein: CASLISGQASQPQHF; CDR3 DNA: TGTGCCAGCCTAATTTCAGGACAGGCGAGTCAGCCCCAGCATTTT
clone size: NA; CDR3 length: 14; J gene: TRBJ2-3; D gene: NA; V gene: TRBV5-1; CDR3 protein: CASSLEAGTDTQYF; CDR3 DNA: TGCGCCAGCAGCTTGGAGGCCGGCACAGATACGCAGTATTTT
clone size: NA; CDR3 length: 15; J gene: TRBJ2-1; D gene: NA; V gene: TRBV7-2; CDR3 protein: CASSLASGYYNEQFF; CDR3 DNA: TGTGCCAGCAGCTTAGCTAGCGGATACTACAATGAGCAGTTCTTC
clone size: NA; CDR3 length: 12; J gene: TRBJ1-4; D gene: NA; V gene: TRBV18; CDR3 protein: CASSPTNEKLFF; CDR3 DNA: TGTGCCAGCTCACCAACGAATGAAAAACTGTTTTTT
clone size: NA; CDR3 length: 14; J gene: TRBJ2-1; D gene: TRBD2; V gene: TRBV4-3; CDR3 protein: CASSQELAGAEQFF; CDR3 DNA: TGCGCCAGCAGCCAAGAACTAGCGGGAGCTGAGCAGTTCTTC
clone size: NA; CDR3 length: 15; J gene: TRBJ2-1; D gene: TRBD2; V gene: TRBV12-5; CDR3 protein: CASGIGGGRFNEQFF; CDR3 DNA: TGTGCTAGTGGGATCGGGGGCGGGAGGTTCAATGAGCAGTTCTTC
clone size: NA; CDR3 length: 15; J gene: TRBJ1-1; D gene: TRBD1; V gene: TRBV7-8; CDR3 protein: CASSSRQGANTEAFF; CDR3 DNA: TGTGCCAGCAGCTCGAGACAGGGGGCGAACACTGAAGCTTTCTTT
clone size: NA; CDR3 length: 13; J gene: TRBJ2-1; D gene: NA; V gene: TRBV7-9; CDR3 protein: CASSLAYVDEQFF; CDR3 DNA: TGTGCCAGCAGCTTAGCCTACGTGGATGAGCAGTTCTTC
clone size: NA; CDR3 length: 17; J gene: TRBJ1-1; D gene: NA; V gene: TRBV9; CDR3 protein: CASSVAGQLVLNTEAFF; CDR3 DNA: TGTGCCAGCAGCGTAGCCGGACAGCTTGTCCTGAACACTGAAGCTTTCTTT
clone size: medium-sized; CDR3 length: 14; J gene: TRBJ2-7; D gene: NA; V gene: TRBV5-5; CDR3 protein: CASSLVSGPYEQYF; CDR3 DNA: TGTGCCAGCAGCTTGGTTAGCGGTCCCTACGAGCAGTACTTC
clone size: NA; CDR3 length: 14; J gene: TRBJ1-2; D gene: NA; V gene: TRBV6-5; CDR3 protein: CASSYSGSGIGYTF; CDR3 DNA: TGTGCCAGCAGTTACTCTGGTTCAGGGATCGGCTACACCTTC
clone size: NA; CDR3 length: 18; J gene: TRBJ1-4; D gene: TRBD1; V gene: TRBV7-9; CDR3 protein: CASSPTGSLFATNEKLFF; CDR3 DNA: TGTGCCAGCAGCCCGACAGGGTCACTATTTGCAACTAATGAAAAACTGTTTTTT
clone size: NA; CDR3 length: 14; J gene: TRBJ2-1; D gene: NA; V gene: TRBV28; CDR3 protein: CASNFRLVMNEQFF; CDR3 DNA: TGTGCCAGCAATTTCCGGCTCGTCATGAATGAGCAGTTCTTC
clone size: NA; CDR3 length: 15; J gene: TRBJ2-1; D gene: TRBD2; V gene: TRBV7-2; CDR3 protein: CASSLGVSGRNEQFF; CDR3 DNA: TGTGCCAGCAGCTTGGGGGTTAGCGGGAGGAATGAGCAGTTCTTC
clone size: few; CDR3 length: 16; J gene: TRBJ2-3; D gene: TRBD2; V gene: TRBV5-1; CDR3 protein: CASSLDLSGGADTQYF; CDR3 DNA: TGCGCCAGCAGCCTAGATCTTTCGGGAGGGGCAGATACGCAGTATTTT
clone size: NA; CDR3 length: 14; J gene: TRBJ1-1; D gene: NA; V gene: TRBV11-2; CDR3 protein: CASSLLRLNTEAFF; CDR3 DNA: TGTGCCAGCAGCTTATTACGGCTGAACACTGAAGCTTTCTTT
clone size: NA; CDR3 length: 16; J gene: TRBJ2-3; D gene: NA; V gene: TRBV7-2; CDR3 protein: CASSLSVIRPHDTQYF; CDR3 DNA: TGTGCCAGCAGCTTATCGGTTATCCGGCCACACGATACGCAGTATTTT
clone size: NA; CDR3 length: 20; J gene: TRBJ2-3; D gene: TRBD1; V gene: TRBV29-1; CDR3 protein: CSVRIFGTAGKTSSTDTQYF; CDR3 DNA: TGCAGCGTACGGATCTTCGGGACAGCCGGGAAGACTTCTTCCACAGATACGCAGTATTTT
clone size: NA; CDR3 length: 12; J gene: TRBJ2-7; D gene: NA; V gene: TRBV29-1; CDR3 protein: CSVGGGTYEQYF; CDR3 DNA: TGCAGCGTTGGTGGCGGAACCTACGAGCAGTACTTC
clone size: NA; CDR3 length: 8; J gene: TRBJ1-2; D gene: NA; V gene: TRBV10-3; CDR3 protein: CATGGYTF; CDR3 DNA: TGTGCCACGGGCGGCTACACCTTC
clone size: NA; CDR3 length: 14; J gene: TRBJ2-7; D gene: TRBD1; V gene: TRBV7-2; CDR3 protein: CASSFWTGDYEQYF; CDR3 DNA: TGTGCCAGCAGCTTCTGGACAGGGGACTACGAGCAGTACTTC
clone size: NA; CDR3 length: 14; J gene: TRBJ2-7; D gene: NA; V gene: TRBV9; CDR3 protein: CASSVVGSSYEQYF; CDR3 DNA: TGTGCCAGCAGCGTAGTAGGCAGCTCCTACGAGCAGTACTTC
clone size: NA; CDR3 length: 15; J gene: TRBJ2-6; D gene: NA; V gene: TRBV7-8; CDR3 protein: CASSSVTPGANVLTF; CDR3 DNA: TGTGCCAGCAGCTCAGTAACCCCCGGGGCCAACGTCCTGACTTTC
clone size: once; CDR3 length: 16; J gene: TRBJ2-1; D gene: NA; V gene: TRBV11-1; CDR3 protein: CASSAGTTRFYNEQFF; CDR3 DNA: TGTGCCAGCAGCGCCGGGACCACAAGATTCTACAATGAGCAGTTCTTC
clone size: NA; CDR3 length: 13; J gene: TRBJ2-7; D gene: NA; V gene: TRBV9; CDR3 protein: CASSVEAGYEQYF; CDR3 DNA: TGTGCCAGCAGCGTAGAGGCAGGGTACGAGCAGTACTTC